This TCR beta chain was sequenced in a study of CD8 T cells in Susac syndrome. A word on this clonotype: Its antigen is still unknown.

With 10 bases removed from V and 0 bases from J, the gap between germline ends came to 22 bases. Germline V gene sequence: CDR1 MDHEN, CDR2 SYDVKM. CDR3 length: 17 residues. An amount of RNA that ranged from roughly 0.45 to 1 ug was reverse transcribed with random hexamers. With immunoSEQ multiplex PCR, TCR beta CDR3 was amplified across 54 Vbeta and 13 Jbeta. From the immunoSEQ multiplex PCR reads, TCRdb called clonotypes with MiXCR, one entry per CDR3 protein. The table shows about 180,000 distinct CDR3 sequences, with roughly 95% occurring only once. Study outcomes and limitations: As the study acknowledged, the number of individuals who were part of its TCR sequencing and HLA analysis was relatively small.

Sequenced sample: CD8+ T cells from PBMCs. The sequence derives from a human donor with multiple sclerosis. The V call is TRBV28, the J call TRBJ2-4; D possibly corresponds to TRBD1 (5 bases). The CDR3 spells CATLGWETGIAKNIQYF. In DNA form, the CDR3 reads TGTGCCACCCTGGGATGGGAAACAGGAATAGCCAAAAACATTCAGTACTTC.